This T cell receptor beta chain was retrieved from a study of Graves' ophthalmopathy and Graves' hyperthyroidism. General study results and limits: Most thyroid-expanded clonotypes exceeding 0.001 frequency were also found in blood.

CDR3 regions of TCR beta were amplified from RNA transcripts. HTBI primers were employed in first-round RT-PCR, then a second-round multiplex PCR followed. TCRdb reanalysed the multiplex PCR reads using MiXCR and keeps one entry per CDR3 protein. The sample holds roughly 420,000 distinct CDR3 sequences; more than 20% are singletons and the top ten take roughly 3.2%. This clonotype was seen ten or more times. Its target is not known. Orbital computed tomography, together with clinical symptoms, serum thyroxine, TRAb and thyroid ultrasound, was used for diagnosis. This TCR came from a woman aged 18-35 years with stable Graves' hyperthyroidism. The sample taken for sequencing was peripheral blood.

The CDR3 protein is CASSEFVGEQETQYF. The CDR3 region has the DNA TGTGCCAGCAGTGAATTCGTTGGGGAGCAAGAGACCCAGTACTTC. This chain uses TRBV25-1 with TRBJ2-5; tentatively, D is TRBD2 (5 bases). Germline V gene data show CDR1 as MGHDK and CDR2 as SYGVNS. V lost 1 base, J lost 2 bases, and 11 bases lay in between. The CDR3 runs 15 residues. The full variable domain, its missing parts supplied by reference TRBV25-1 and TRBJ2-5, is EADIYQTPRYLVIGTGKKITLECSQTMGHDKMYWYQQDPGMELHLIHYSYGVNSTEKGDLSSESTVSRIRTEHFPLTLESARPSHTSQYLCASSEFVGEQETQYFGPGTRLLVL.